The next 22 T cell receptor beta chains were all read from a single sample in a study of patients and donors after allogeneic stem cell transplantation. TCRdb passed the RT-PCR reads through MiXCR, listing each CDR3 protein once. The sample lists approximately 21,000 distinct CDR3 sequences, less than 30% occurring once. Sequences were obtained from blood, either unsorted or a sorted T cell fraction (not recorded which). The receptors were gathered from a human donor who was either an allogeneic HSCT recipient or a stem cell or donor lymphocyte infusion donor (not recorded which). It is not recorded whose cells these are; they may come from a transplant donor.

This clonotype has just a few counts. The V call is TRBV28, the J call TRBJ1-1; unclear D gene. Germline lookup yields CDR1 MDHEN and CDR2 SYDVKM. The CDR3 is 14 amino acids. V was clipped by 3 bases and J by 4 bases, with 12 bases between them. As DNA, the CDR3 is TGTGCCAGCAGTTTGGGGAGGCGTATCACTGAAGCTTTCTTT. Its translation is CASSLGRRITEAFF.

The chain recombines TRBV29-1 with TRBJ2-1, with 10 bases lining up with TRBD1. V lost 6 bases, J lost 3 bases, and 2 bases stayed unmatched. CDR1 SQVTM and CDR2 ANQGSEA come from the germline V gene. This CDR3 is 13 amino acids long. Here the CDR3 reads CSVGTGVYNEQFF. The CDR3 coding sequence is TGCAGCGTCGGGACAGGGGTCTACAATGAGCAGTTCTTC.

This rearrangement joins TRBV28 to TRBJ2-7, with 8 bases fitting TRBD2. V dropped 0 bases and J dropped 2; count of bases not matched to a gene: 0. This CDR3 contains 14 residues. The germline gives CDR1 MDHEN, CDR2 SYDVKM. The CDR3 DNA sequence: TGTGCCAGCAGTTTATGGCGGGGGGCCTACGAGCAGTACTTC. It yields the protein CASSLWRGAYEQYF.

This clonotype has just a few counts. The chain joins TRBV12-3 or TRBV12-4 to TRBJ2-1; D is undetermined. Trimming took off 7 bases at V and 7 bases at J, with 11 bases between the two ends. This CDR3 comprises 12 residues. In DNA, the CDR3 is TGTGCCAGCACTCTGGGTGGTAATGAGCAGTTCTTC. Its translation is CASTLGGNEQFF.

The chain has TRBV2 and TRBJ2-1; 7 bases match TRBD2. CDR1 is SNHLY and CDR2 is FYNNEI in the germline V gene. J gave up 4 bases and V 5 bases, and 5 bases lay outside the gene matches. The CDR3 runs 14 residues. The CDR3 region is CASSLERGYNEQFF. CDR3 nucleotides: TGTGCCAGCAGTCTGGAGCGGGGATACAATGAGCAGTTCTTC. Full variable domain (outside the CDR3, taken from reference TRBV2 and TRBJ2-1): EPEVTQTPSHQVTQMGQEVILRCVPISNHLYFYWYRQILGQKVEFLVSFYNNEISEKSEIFDDQFSVERPDGSNFTLKIRSTKLEDSAMYFCASSLERGYNEQFFGPGTRLTVL.

The V and J genes are TRBV4-1 and TRBJ1-5; D gene unclear. Germline CDR1 reads MGHRA; CDR2 reads YSYEKL. Trimming shortened V by 1 base and J by 2 bases, and 6 bases separated the two germline ends. CDR3 size: 14 residues. The CDR3 sequence: CASSQVGGNQPQHF. The CDR3 nucleotides read TGCGCCAGCAGCCAAGTTGGGGGCAATCAGCCCCAGCATTTT.

This clonotype was observed at least ten times. The rearrangement links TRBV20-1 to TRBJ1-6; D unresolved. The length of the CDR3 is 15 residues. Germline CDR1 is DFQATT and CDR2 is SNEGSKA (reference sequence). The ends were cut back, 3 bases at V and 0 bases at J, with 9 bases in the middle. DNA for the CDR3: TGCAGTGCTAGCGACTTCAGCTCCTATAATTCACCCCTCCACTTT. Translation: CSASDFSSYNSPLHF.

This clonotype was recorded a few times. This sequence joins TRBV7-2 and TRBJ1-1; TRBD1 is a possible D gene (5 bases). Trimming left V 1 base short and J 1 base short, with 10 bases between. Germline-derived CDR1 and CDR2 are SGHTA and FQGNSA. There are 15 residues in the CDR3. As DNA, the CDR3 is TGTGCCAGCAGCTTAGGTGGGGGGAGGAACACTGAAGCTTTCTTT. This codes for CASSLGGGRNTEAFF. The entire variable domain, with the rest obtained from reference TRBV7-2 and TRBJ1-1, is as follows: GAGVSQSPSNKVTEKGKDVELRCDPISGHTALYWYRQSLGQGLEFLIYFQGNSAPDKSGLPSDRFSAERTGGSVSTLTIQRTQQEDSAVYLCASSLGGGRNTEAFFGQGTRLTVV.

The rearrangement joins TRBV10-3 to TRBJ2-3; TRBD2 agrees at 8 bases. The CDR3 is made up of 15 amino acids. CDR1 and CDR2 (germline): ENHRY, SYGVKD. V was clipped by 4 bases and J by 5 bases; unmatched bases: 8. Here the CDR3 reads CAISGPSGLVDTQYF. For the CDR3, the DNA is TGTGCCATCAGTGGGCCTAGCGGGTTGGTAGATACGCAGTATTTT.

This clonotype has a handful of counts. The chain uses TRBV12-3 or TRBV12-4 and TRBJ2-5; 8 nucleotides match TRBD1. Germline trimming cut 4 bases from V and 3 bases from J; bases unmatched to any gene: 7. This CDR3 is built from 15 residues. The CDR3 coding sequence is TGTGCCAGCAGTTCCGCAGGGACAGGCAAAGAGACCCAGTACTTC. Translating it yields CASSSAGTGKETQYF.

This sequence joins TRBV6-5 and TRBJ1-1; 10 nucleotides match TRBD1. Germline V gene sequence: CDR1 MNHEY, CDR2 SVGAGI. V lost 7 bases to trimming and J lost 0 bases; unmatched junction nucleotides: 8. The CDR3 has 16 residues. The CDR3 is CASTGTGVLMNTEAFF. The CDR3 DNA reads as TGTGCCAGCACCGGGACAGGGGTCCTCATGAACACTGAAGCTTTCTTT.

The chain uses TRBV6-1 and TRBJ1-1, with D maybe TRBD1 (5 bases). CDR1 and CDR2 from the germline V gene are MNHNS and SASEGT. Trimming removed 10 bases from V and 1 base from J, with 13 bases in between. The CDR3 loop spans 13 amino acids. This CDR3 is CATRWGPNTEAFF. The CDR3 DNA reads as TGTGCCACCCGATGGGGCCCGAACACTGAAGCTTTCTTT.

This clonotype was recorded a few times. The chain uses TRBV27 and TRBJ2-7, with TRBD1 identical over 8 bases. Trimming at V came to 8 bases and at J to 6 bases, leaving 15 bases not matched to a gene. Germline V lookup: CDR1 MNHEY, CDR2 SMNVEV (reference sequence). The CDR3 is made up of 15 amino acids. The CDR3 region is CASRLLGTTGVEQYF. The CDR3 DNA reads TGTGCCAGCCGCCTATTGGGGACGACAGGGGTCGAGCAGTACTTC.

This clonotype was picked up a small number of times. The CDR3 DNA follows: TGTGCCAGCAGTGAAGCGCGGGGTTCTGTGGGTGGCTACACCTTC. As protein: CASSEARGSVGGYTF. The rearrangement joins TRBV6-1 to TRBJ1-2; D is uncertain. The ends were cut back, 0 bases at V and 7 bases at J, with 15 bases in the middle. The germline CDR1 and CDR2 sequences are MNHNS and SASEGT. This CDR3 is built from 15 residues.

This clonotype has only a few counts. The genes are TRBV7-6 and TRBJ2-2; 7 bases are a match to TRBD1. Germline V gene lookup returns CDR1 SGHVS and CDR2 FNYEAQ. Germline trimming cut 1 base from V and 3 bases from J; bases unmatched to any gene: 5. The CDR3 covers 16 residues. The CDR3 sequence: CASSLGGTEDTGELFF. The CDR3 DNA reads as TGTGCCAGCAGCTTAGGAGGGACAGAGGACACCGGGGAGCTGTTTTTT.

This clonotype came up a few times. Germline and junction disagree at one end, which may indicate a read error. The rearrangement joins TRBV7-8 to TRBJ1-2; D remains ambiguous. CDR1 is SGHVS and CDR2 is FQNEAQ in the germline V gene. CDR3 length equals 17 residues. The CDR3 DNA reads as TGTGCCAGCAGCGTAGCCCGATTCCGTAAACCCCACTATGGCTACACCTTC. Its translation is CASSVARFRKPHYGYTF.

V is TRBV20-1 and J is TRBJ2-1, with D tentatively TRBD2 (6 bases). CDR3 length: 13 residues. Germline V CDR1 and CDR2: DFQATT, SNEGSKA (reference sequence). Between the trimmed V and J ends, which lost 3 bases and 2 bases, there was a span of 8 bases. The CDR3 region is CSASGGAYNEQFF. In DNA, the CDR3 is TGCAGTGCTAGCGGGGGAGCCTACAATGAGCAGTTCTTC.

This sequence joins TRBV7-2 and TRBJ1-3; the D is unclear. Trimming left V 5 bases short and J 0 bases short, with 20 bases between. Germline V lookup: CDR1 SGHTA, CDR2 FQGNSA. The CDR3 is 18 amino acids. CDR3 in amino acids: CASSPSLLDKRSGNTIYF. Here the CDR3 DNA reads TGTGCCAGCAGCCCGTCTCTCTTAGACAAGCGCTCTGGAAACACCATATATTTT.

A note on this clonotype: A much more abundant neighbour one base away suggests this may be a read error. The chain joins TRBV20-1 to TRBJ2-4; no reliable D call. Germline V gene data show CDR1 as DFQATT and CDR2 as SNEGSKA (reference sequence). The CDR3 spans 15 residues. The CDR3 loop reads CSAPGRNIAKNVQYF. For the CDR3, the DNA is TGCAGTGCTCCTGGACGGAACATAGCCAAAAACGTTCAGTACTTC.

By sample share, this clonotype is medium-sized. V usage is TRBV14 and J usage is TRBJ2-1; tentatively, D is TRBD1 (6 bases). The V gene's germline CDR1 is SGHDN and CDR2 FVKESK. Trimming cost V 4 bases and J 5 bases, with 15 bases left between them. The CDR3 loop spans 15 amino acids. The CDR3 region has the DNA TGTGCCAGCAGCCCCCCGGGACAAAACCACAATGAGCAGTTCTTC. It codes for CASSPPGQNHNEQFF.

This clonotype came up a few times. The chain couples TRBV7-3 to TRBJ1-1; TRBD1 might be the D (5 bases). The V and J ends lost 1 base and 6 bases respectively, with 12 bases between them. The length of the CDR3 is 14 residues. CDR1 is SGHTA, CDR2 FQGTGA, per germline. The CDR3 reads CASSLRGNFSEAFF. CDR3 DNA sequence: TGTGCCAGCAGCTTAAGGGGCAATTTCTCTGAAGCTTTCTTT. Looking up the rest from reference TRBV7-3 and TRBJ1-1 gives the full variable domain: GAGVSQTPSNKVTEKGKYVELRCDPISGHTALYWYRQSLGQGPEFLIYFQGTGAADDSGLPNDRFFAVRPEGSVSTLKIQRTERGDSAVYLCASSLRGNFSEAFFGQGTRLTVV.

CDR3 DNA sequence: TGTGCCAGCAGCGAAATCACAGTGCAAGAGACCCAGTACTTC. Protein product: CASSEITVQETQYF. The chain links TRBV7-9 to TRBJ2-5; D not certain. V shed 5 bases and J shed 2 bases, with 12 bases lying between them. The germline V gene encodes CDR1 SEHNR and CDR2 FQNEAQ (reference sequence). CDR3 length: 14 residues.